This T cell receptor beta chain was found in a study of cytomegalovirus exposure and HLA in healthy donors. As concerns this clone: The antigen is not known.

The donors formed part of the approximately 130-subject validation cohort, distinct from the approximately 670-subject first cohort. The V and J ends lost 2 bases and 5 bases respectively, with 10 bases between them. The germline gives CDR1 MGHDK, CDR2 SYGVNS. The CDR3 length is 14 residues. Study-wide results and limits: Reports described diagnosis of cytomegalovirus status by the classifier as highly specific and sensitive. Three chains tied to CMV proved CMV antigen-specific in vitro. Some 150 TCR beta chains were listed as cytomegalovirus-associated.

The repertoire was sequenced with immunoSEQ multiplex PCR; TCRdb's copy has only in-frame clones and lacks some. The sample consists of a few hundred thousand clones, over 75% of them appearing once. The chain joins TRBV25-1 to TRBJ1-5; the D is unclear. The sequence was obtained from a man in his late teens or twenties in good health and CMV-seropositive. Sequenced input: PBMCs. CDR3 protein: CASSETGSYQPQHF. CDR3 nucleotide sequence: TGTGCCAGCAGTGAAACGGGATCCTATCAGCCCCAGCATTTT.